These T cell receptor beta chains were read from a single sample in a study of human T cells and chemical hapten exposure. TCRdb itself ran the RACE reads through MiXCR, one entry per CDR3 protein. In the table there are roughly 160,000 distinct CDR3 sequences, approximately 14% of which are singletons. The sample consisted of whole blood, taken in connection with sensitization to the hapten diphenylcyclopropenone (DPC). These receptors were collected from a woman aged 30 to 39 with alopecia areata. Some clones in this sample may be carry-over from other donors' samples. Each CDR3 is given with its conserved first and last residue. D genes are given only for firm matches. Some rows mark clone size as missing; the rest say once, few, many or name a class of expanded clone.

- | TRBJ2-1 | TRBV6-2/TRBV6-3 | TRBD2 | TGTGCCAGCAGTTACGAGATTAGCGGGAGGGGGCAGTTCTTC | CASSYEISGRGQFF
many | TRBJ2-7 | TRBV6-2/TRBV6-3 | TRBD1 | TGTGCCAGCAGTTACCCCCAAGGGGGCCCCTACGAGCAGTACTTC | CASSYPQGGPYEQYF
- | TRBJ1-1 | TRBV29-1 | - | TGCAGCGTTGGTGGGAGGGGGTACGATGAAGCTTTCTTT | CSVGGRGYDEAFF
few | TRBJ2-7 | TRBV2 | - | TGTGCCAGCAGCGGGGCGCTAAGACAGTCTTTGACCTACGAGCAGTACTTC | CASSGALRQSLTYEQYF
few | TRBJ1-2 | TRBV28 | - | TGTGCCAGCAGTTTAAGGGGGTATAATGGCTACACCTTC | CASSLRGYNGYTF
few | TRBJ2-1 | TRBV6-2/TRBV6-3 | TRBD1 | TGTGCCAGCAGCTCCCGACAGGGCAATGAGCAGTTCTTC | CASSSRQGNEQFF
- | TRBJ2-3 | TRBV11-1 | TRBD2 | TGTGCCAGCAGCACAGCGGGAGGGCCTTCTAGCACAGATACGCAGTATTTT | CASSTAGGPSSTDTQYF
- | TRBJ2-7 | TRBV20-1 | TRBD2 | TGCAGTGCTAGGCGGGGGACTAGCGGCCCCTACGAGCAGTACTTC | CSARRGTSGPYEQYF
many | TRBJ1-2 | TRBV29-1 | - | TGCAGCGTTGAAGATGCCCATGGCTACACCTTC | CSVEDAHGYTF
many | TRBJ1-2 | TRBV6-2/TRBV6-3 | - | TGTGCCAGCAGTTACTCGATGAGGGGGTTGAGGACTAACTATGGCTACACCTTC | CASSYSMRGLRTNYGYTF
- | TRBJ1-5 | TRBV28 | - | TGTGCCAGCAGTTTCCCCCAGGGATTCAATCAGCCCCAGCATTTT | CASSFPQGFNQPQHF
few | TRBJ1-2 | TRBV12-3/TRBV12-4 | - | TGTGCCAGCTTGGCGGACTCTAACTTGGAGGGCTACACCTTC | CASLADSNLEGYTF
- | TRBJ2-7 | TRBV6-2/TRBV6-3 | - | TGTGCCAGCAGTGGATACGGGACGCCGGCCTACGAGCAGTACTTC | CASSGYGTPAYEQYF
- | TRBJ2-3 | TRBV11-2 | TRBD2 | TGTGCCAGCAGCTTTACGGGAGGTAGCACAGATACGCAGTATTTT | CASSFTGGSTDTQYF
few | TRBJ1-2 | TRBV4-3 | - | TGCGCCAGCAGCCATTCCTGGGGCAGCGATGGCTACACCTTC | CASSHSWGSDGYTF
- | TRBJ2-5 | TRBV5-1 | - | TGCGCCAGCAGCTTTCACAGGGAGGAGACCCAGTACTTC | CASSFHREETQYF
many | TRBJ1-2 | TRBV19 | - | TGTGCCAGTAGTGGGGGCTATGGCTACACCTTC | CASSGGYGYTF